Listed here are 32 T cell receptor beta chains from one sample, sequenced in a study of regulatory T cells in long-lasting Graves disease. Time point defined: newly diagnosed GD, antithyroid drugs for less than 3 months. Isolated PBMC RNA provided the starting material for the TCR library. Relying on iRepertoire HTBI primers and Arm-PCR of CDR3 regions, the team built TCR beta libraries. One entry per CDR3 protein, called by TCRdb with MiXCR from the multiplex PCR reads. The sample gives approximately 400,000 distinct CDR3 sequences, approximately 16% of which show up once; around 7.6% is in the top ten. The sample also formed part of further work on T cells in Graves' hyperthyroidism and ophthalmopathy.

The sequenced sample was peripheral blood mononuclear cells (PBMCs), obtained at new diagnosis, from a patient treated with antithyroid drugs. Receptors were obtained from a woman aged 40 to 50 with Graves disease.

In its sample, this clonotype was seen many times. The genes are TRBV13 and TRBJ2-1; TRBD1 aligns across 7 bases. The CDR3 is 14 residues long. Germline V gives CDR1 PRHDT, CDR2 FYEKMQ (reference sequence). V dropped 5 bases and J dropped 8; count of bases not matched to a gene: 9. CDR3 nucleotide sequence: TGTGCCAGCAGCCTACAGGGGCGGTTGGATGAGCAGTTCTTC. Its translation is CASSLQGRLDEQFF.

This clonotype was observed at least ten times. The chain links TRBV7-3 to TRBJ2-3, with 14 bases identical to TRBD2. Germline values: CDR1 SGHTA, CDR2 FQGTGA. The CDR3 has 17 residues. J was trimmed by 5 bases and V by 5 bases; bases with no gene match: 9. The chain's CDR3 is CASSRGRGLAGEDTQYF. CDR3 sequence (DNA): TGTGCCAGCAGCCGCGGGAGGGGACTAGCGGGAGAAGATACGCAGTATTTT.

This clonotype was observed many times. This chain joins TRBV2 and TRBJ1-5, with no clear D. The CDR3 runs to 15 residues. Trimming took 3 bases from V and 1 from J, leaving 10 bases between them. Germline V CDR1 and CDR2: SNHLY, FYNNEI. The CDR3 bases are TGTGCCAGCAGTGAGGGCCCTAGGAGCAATCAGCCCCAGCATTTT. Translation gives CASSEGPRSNQPQHF.

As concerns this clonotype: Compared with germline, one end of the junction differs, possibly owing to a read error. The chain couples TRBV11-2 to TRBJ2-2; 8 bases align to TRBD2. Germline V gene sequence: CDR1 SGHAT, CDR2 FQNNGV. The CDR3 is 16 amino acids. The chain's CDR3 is CASSSTIAGITGELSF. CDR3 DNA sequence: TGTGCCAGCAGCTCCACCATAGCGGGAATCACCGGGGAGCTGTCTTTT.

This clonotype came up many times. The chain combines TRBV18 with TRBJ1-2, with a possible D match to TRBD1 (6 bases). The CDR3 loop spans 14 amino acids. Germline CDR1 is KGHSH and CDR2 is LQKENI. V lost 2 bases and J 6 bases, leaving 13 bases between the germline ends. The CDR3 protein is CASSPRAGVDGYTF. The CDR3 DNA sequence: TGTGCCAGCTCACCAAGAGCAGGGGTGGATGGCTACACCTTC.

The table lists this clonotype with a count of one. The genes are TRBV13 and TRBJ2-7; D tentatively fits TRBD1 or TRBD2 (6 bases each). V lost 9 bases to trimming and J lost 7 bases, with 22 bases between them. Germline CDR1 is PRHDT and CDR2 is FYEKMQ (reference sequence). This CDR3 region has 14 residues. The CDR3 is CASTPSGARPEQYF. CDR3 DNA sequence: TGTGCCAGTACCCCGTCGGGGGCGCGTCCGGAGCAGTACTTC.

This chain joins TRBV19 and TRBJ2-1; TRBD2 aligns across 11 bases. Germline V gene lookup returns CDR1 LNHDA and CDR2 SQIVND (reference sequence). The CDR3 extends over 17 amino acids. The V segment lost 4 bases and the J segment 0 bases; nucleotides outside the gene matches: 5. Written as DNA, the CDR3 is TGTGCCAGTAGTACCCTGACTAGCGGGGCCTCCTACAATGAGCAGTTCTTC. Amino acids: CASSTLTSGASYNEQFF.

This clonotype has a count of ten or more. The CDR3 DNA follows: TGTGCCAGCAGTTTCGGCGGGAGGAGCCACGCGATTCAGTACTTC. This gives the protein CASSFGGRSHAIQYF. The chain carries TRBV12-3 or TRBV12-4 and TRBJ2-4, with 8 nucleotides matching TRBD2. Trimming cost V 3 bases and J 10 bases; bases outside gene matches: 11. The CDR3 sequence is 15 residues long.

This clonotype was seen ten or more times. The CDR3 DNA follows: TGTGCCAGCAGCTCCGCCGGGGTGAACACCGGGGAGCTGTTTTTT. Its protein is CASSSAGVNTGELFF. The chain recombines TRBV5-6 with TRBJ2-2; possible D gene TRBD2, 5 bases. Between the trimmed V and J ends, which lost 3 bases and 1 base, there was a span of 10 bases. Per the germline V gene, CDR1 is SGHDT and CDR2 is YYEEEE. The CDR3 is 15 amino acids. Using reference TRBV5-6 and TRBJ2-2 for the parts outside the CDR3, the full variable domain is DAGVTQSPTHLIKTRGQQVTLRCSPKSGHDTVSWYQQALGQGPQFIFQYYEEEERQRGNFPDRFSGHQFPNYSSELNVNALLLGDSALYLCASSSAGVNTGELFFGEGSRLTVL.

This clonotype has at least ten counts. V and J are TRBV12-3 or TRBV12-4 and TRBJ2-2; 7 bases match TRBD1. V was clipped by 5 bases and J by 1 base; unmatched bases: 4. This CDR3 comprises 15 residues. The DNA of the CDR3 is TGTGCCAGCAGTAGGGACAGTCTGAACACCGGGGAGCTGTTTTTT. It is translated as CASSRDSLNTGELFF.

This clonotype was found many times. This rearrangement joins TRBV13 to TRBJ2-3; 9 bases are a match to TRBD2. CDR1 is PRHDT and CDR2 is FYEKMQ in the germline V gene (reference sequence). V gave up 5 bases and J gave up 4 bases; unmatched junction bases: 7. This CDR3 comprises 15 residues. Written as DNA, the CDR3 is TGTGCCAGCAGCAACCCGGGACTAGCCCCAGATACGCAGTATTTT. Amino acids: CASSNPGLAPDTQYF.

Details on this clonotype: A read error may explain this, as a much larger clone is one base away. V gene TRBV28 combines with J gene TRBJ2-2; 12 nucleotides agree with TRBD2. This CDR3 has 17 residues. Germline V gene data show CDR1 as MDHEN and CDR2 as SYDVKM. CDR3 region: CACSSGGLAGLTGELFF. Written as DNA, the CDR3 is TGTGCCTGCAGTTCGGGAGGACTAGCGGGACTTACCGGGGAGCTGTTTTTT. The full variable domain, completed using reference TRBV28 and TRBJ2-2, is DVKVTQSSRYLVKRTGEKVFLECVQDMDHENMFWYRQDPGLGLRLIYFSYDVKMKEKGDIPEGYSVSREKKERFSLILESASTNQTSMYLCACSSGGLAGLTGELFFGEGSRLTVL.

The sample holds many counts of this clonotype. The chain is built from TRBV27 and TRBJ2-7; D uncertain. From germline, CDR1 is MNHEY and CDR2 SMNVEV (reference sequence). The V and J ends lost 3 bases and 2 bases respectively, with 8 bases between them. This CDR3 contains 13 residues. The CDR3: CASSLIGPYEQYF. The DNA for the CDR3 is TGTGCCAGCAGTTTGATCGGGCCCTACGAGCAGTACTTC.

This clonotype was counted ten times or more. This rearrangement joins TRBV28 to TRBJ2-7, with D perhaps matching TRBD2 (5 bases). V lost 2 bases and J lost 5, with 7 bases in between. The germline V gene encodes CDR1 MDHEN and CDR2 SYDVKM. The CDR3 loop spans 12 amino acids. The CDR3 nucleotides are TGTGCCAGCAGTTTAAAGGAGGACGAGCAGTACTTC. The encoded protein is CASSLKEDEQYF.

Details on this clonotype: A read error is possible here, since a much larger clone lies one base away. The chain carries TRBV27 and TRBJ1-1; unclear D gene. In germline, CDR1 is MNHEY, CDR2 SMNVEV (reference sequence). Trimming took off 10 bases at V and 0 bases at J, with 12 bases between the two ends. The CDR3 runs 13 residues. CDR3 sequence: CANSFDLNTEAFF. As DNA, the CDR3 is TGTGCCAACAGCTTTGACCTGAACACTGAAGCTTTCTTT.

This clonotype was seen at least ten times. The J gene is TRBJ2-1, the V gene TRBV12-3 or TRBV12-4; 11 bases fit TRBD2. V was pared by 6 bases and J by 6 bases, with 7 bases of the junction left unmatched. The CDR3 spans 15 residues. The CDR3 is CASSYRLAGPNEQFF. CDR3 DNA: TGTGCCAGCAGCTACCGACTAGCGGGGCCCAATGAGCAGTTCTTC.

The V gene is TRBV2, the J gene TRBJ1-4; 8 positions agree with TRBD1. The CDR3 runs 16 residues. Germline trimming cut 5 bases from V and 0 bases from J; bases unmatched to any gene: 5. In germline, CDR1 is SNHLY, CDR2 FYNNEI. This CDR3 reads CASSLGQGATNEKLFF. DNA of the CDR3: TGTGCCAGCAGTCTCGGACAGGGAGCAACTAATGAAAAACTGTTTTTT.

CDR3 region: CASSYSEQSLEQYF. The CDR3 DNA is TGTGCCAGCAGTTACTCGGAACAGTCCCTGGAGCAGTACTTC. The V and J genes are TRBV6-2 or TRBV6-3 and TRBJ2-7, with D hard to call. CDR3 length equals 14 residues. The V gene's germline CDR1 is MNHEY and CDR2 SVGEGT. V gave up 0 bases and J gave up 7 bases, with 13 bases separating them.

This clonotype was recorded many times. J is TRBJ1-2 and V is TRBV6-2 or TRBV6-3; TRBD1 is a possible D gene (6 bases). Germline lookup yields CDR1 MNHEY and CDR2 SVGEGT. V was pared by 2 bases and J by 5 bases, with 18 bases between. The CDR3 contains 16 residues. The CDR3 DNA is TGTGCCAGCAGTTACCAGGGGACAATGCAGAAATATGGCTACACCTTC. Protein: CASSYQGTMQKYGYTF.

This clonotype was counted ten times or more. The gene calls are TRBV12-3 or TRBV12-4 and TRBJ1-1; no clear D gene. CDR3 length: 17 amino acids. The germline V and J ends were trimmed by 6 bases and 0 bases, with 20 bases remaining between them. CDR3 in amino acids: CASRGSNAEYMNTEAFF. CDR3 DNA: TGTGCCAGCAGGGGCAGTAATGCGGAGTATATGAACACTGAAGCTTTCTTT.

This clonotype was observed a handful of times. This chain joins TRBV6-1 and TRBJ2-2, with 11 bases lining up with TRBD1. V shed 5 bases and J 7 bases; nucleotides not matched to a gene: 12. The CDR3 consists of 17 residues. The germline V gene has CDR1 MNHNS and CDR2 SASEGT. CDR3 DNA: TGTGCCAGCAGTACAGCCGGGACAGGGGGAACGGGCGGGGAGCTGTTTTTT. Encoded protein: CASSTAGTGGTGGELFF.

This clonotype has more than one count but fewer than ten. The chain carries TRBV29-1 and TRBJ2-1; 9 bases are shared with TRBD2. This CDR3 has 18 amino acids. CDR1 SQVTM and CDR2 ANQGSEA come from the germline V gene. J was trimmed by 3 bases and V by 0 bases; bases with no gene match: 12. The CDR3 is CSVEDLQGLAGFYNEQFF. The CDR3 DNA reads TGCAGCGTTGAAGATCTTCAGGGGCTAGCGGGATTCTACAATGAGCAGTTCTTC.

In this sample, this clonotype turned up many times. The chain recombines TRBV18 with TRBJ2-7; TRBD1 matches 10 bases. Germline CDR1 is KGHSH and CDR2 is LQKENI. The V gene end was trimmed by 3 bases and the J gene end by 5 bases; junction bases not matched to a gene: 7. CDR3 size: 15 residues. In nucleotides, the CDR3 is TGTGCCAGCTCACCGTGGCCCGGGACAGGGGACGAGCAGTACTTC. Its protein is CASSPWPGTGDEQYF.

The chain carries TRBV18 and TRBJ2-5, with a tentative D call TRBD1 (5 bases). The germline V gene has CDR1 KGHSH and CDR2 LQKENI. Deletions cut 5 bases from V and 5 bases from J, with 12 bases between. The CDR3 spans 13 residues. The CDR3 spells CASSTGHGETQYF. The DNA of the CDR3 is TGTGCCAGCTCAACCGGACATGGTGAGACCCAGTACTTC.

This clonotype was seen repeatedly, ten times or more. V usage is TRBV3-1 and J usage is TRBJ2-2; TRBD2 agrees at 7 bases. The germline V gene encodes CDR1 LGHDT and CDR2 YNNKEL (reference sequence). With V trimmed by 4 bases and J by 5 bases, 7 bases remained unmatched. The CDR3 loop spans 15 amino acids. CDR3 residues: CASSPSGQGTGELFF. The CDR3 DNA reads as TGTGCCAGCAGCCCTAGCGGCCAGGGAACCGGGGAGCTGTTTTTT. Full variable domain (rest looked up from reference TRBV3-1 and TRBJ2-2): DTAVSQTPKYLVTQMGNDKSIKCEQNLGHDTMYWYKQDSKKFLKIMFSYNNKELIINETVPNRFSPKSPDKAHLNLHINSLELGDSAVYFCASSPSGQGTGELFFGEGSRLTVL.

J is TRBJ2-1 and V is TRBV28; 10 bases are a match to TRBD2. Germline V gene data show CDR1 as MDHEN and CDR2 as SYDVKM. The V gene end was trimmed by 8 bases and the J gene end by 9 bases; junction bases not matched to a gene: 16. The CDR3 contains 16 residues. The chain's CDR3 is CASLASGSRPFGEQFF. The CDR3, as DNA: TGTGCCAGCTTGGCTAGCGGGAGTAGGCCCTTTGGTGAGCAGTTCTTC. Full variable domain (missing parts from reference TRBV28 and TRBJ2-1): DVKVTQSSRYLVKRTGEKVFLECVQDMDHENMFWYRQDPGLGLRLIYFSYDVKMKEKGDIPEGYSVSREKKERFSLILESASTNQTSMYLCASLASGSRPFGEQFFGPGTRLTVL.

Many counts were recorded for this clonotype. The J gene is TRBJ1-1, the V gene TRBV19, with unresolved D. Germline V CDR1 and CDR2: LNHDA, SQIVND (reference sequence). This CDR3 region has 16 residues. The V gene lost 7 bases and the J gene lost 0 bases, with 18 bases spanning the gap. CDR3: CASTTGRGSLNTEAFF. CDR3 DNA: TGTGCCAGTACGACTGGGCGAGGGTCTTTGAACACTGAAGCTTTCTTT.

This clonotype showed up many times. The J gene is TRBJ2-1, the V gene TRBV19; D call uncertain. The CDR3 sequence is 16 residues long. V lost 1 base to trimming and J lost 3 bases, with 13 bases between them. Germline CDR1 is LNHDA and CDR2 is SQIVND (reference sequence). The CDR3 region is CASSIGGASFYNEQFF. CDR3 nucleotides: TGTGCCAGTAGTATAGGCGGAGCTAGTTTCTACAATGAGCAGTTCTTC. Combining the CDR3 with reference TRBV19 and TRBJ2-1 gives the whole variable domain DGGITQSPKYLFRKEGQNVTLSCEQNLNHDAMYWYRQDPGQGLRLIYYSQIVNDFQKGDIAEGYSVSREKKESFPLTVTSAQKNPTAFYLCASSIGGASFYNEQFFGPGTRLTVL.

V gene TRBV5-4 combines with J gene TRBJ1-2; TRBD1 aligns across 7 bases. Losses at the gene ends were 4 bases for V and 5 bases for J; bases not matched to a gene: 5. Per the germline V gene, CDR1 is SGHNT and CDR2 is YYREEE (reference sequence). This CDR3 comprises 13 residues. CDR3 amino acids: CASSRTGEYGYTF. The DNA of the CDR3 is TGTGCCAGCAGCCGCACAGGGGAATATGGCTACACCTTC. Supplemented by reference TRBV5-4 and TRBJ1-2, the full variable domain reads ETGVTQSPTHLIKTRGQQVTLRCSSQSGHNTVSWYQQALGQGPQFIFQYYREEENGRGNFPPRFSGLQFPNYSSELNVNALELDDSALYLCASSRTGEYGYTFGSGTRLTVV.

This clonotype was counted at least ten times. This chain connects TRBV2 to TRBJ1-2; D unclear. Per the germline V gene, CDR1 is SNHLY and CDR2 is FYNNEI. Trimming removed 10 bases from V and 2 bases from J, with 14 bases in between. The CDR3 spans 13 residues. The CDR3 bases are TGTGCCACCTCAGTCGCCAGAAACTATGGCTACACCTTC. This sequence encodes CATSVARNYGYTF. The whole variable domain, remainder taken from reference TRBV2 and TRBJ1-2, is EPEVTQTPSHQVTQMGQEVILRCVPISNHLYFYWYRQILGQKVEFLVSFYNNEISEKSEIFDDQFSVERPDGSNFTLKIRSTKLEDSAMYFCATSVARNYGYTFGSGTRLTVV.

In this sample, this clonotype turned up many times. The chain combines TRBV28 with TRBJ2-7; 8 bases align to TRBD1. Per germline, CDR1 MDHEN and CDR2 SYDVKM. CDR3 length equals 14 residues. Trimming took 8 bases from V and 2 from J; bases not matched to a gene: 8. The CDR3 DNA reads TGTGCCAGCCAAACCGGGACAGGCACCTACGAGCAGTACTTC. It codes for CASQTGTGTYEQYF. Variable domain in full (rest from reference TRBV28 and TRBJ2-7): DVKVTQSSRYLVKRTGEKVFLECVQDMDHENMFWYRQDPGLGLRLIYFSYDVKMKEKGDIPEGYSVSREKKERFSLILESASTNQTSMYLCASQTGTGTYEQYFGPGTRLTVT.

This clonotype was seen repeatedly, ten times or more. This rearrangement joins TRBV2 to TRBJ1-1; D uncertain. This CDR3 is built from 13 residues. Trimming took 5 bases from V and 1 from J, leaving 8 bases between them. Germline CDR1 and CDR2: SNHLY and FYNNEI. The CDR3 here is CASSYGKNTEAFF. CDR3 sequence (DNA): TGTGCCAGCAGTTATGGAAAGAACACTGAAGCTTTCTTT.